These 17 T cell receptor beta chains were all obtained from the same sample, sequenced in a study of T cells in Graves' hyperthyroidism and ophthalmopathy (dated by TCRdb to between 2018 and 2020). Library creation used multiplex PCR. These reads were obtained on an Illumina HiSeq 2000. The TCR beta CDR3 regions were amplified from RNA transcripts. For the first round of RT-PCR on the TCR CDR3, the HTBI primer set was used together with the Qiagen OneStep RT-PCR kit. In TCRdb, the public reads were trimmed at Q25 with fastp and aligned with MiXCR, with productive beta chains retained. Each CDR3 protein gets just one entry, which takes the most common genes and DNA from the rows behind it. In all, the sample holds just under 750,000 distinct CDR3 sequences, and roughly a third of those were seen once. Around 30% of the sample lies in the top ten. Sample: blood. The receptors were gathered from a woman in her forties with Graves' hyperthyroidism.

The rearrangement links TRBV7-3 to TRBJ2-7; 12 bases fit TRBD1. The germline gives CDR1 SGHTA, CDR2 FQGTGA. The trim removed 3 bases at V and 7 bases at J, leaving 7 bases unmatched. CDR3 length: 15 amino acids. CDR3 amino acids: CASSFAGQGAEEQYF. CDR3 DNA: TGTGCCAGCAGCTTCGCGGGACAGGGGGCAGAAGAGCAGTACTTC. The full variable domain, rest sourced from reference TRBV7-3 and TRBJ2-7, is GAGVSQTPSNKVTEKGKYVELRCDPISGHTALYWYRQSLGQGPEFLIYFQGTGAADDSGLPNDRFFAVRPEGSVSTLKIQRTERGDSAVYLCASSFAGQGAEEQYFGPGTRLTVT.

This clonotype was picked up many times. CDR3 bases: TGTGCCAGCAGCCAAGAACGTGAGTGGGAACTGGAAAAACTGTTTTTT. Residues: CASSQEREWELEKLFF. This chain links TRBV14 with TRBJ1-4, with D hard to call. Per the germline V gene, CDR1 is SGHDN and CDR2 is FVKESK. Deletions cut 0 bases from V and 8 bases from J, with 16 bases between. This CDR3 has 16 amino acids.

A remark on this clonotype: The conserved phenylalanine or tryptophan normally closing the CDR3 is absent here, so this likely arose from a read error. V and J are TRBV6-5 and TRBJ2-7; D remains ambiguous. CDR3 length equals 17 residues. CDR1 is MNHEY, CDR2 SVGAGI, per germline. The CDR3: CAISYSMGLGIKDEQYL. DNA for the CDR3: TGTGCCATCAGTTACTCGATGGGTCTGGGGATTAAGGACGAGCAGTACCTC.

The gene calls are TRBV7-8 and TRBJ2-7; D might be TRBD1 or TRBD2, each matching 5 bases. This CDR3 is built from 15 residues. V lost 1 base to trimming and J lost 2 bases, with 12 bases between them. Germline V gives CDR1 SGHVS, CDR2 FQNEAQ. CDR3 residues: CASSLEAMGAYEQYF. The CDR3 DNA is TGTGCCAGCAGCTTAGAGGCGATGGGGGCCTACGAGCAGTACTTC.

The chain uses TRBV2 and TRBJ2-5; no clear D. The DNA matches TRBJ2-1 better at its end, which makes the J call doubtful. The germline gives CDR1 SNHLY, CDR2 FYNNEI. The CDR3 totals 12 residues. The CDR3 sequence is CASTDPPHEQFF. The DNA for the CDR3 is TGTGCCAGCACCGACCCCCCGCATGAGCAGTTCTTC.

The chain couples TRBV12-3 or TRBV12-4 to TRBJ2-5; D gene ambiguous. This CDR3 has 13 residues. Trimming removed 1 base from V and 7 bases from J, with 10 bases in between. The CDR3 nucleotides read TGTGCCAGCAGTTTAGATGGGAAGAGGACCCAGTACTTC. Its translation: CASSLDGKRTQYF.

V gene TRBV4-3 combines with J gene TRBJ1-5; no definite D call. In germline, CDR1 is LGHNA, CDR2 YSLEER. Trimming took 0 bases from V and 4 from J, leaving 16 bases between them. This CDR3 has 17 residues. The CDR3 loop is CASSQDPGGPRNQPQHF. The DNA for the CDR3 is TGCGCCAGCAGCCAAGATCCTGGAGGGCCCCGAAATCAGCCCCAGCATTTT.

The CDR3 loop reads CASSPLHPVGAGANVLTF. CDR3 in DNA: TGCGCCAGCAGCCCCCTCCACCCGGTAGGAGCTGGGGCCAACGTCCTGACTTTC. The chain is built from TRBV4-1 and TRBJ2-6; no firm D call. V shed 4 bases and J shed 2 bases, with 18 bases lying between them. In germline, CDR1 is MGHRA, CDR2 YSYEKL. There are 18 residues in the CDR3.

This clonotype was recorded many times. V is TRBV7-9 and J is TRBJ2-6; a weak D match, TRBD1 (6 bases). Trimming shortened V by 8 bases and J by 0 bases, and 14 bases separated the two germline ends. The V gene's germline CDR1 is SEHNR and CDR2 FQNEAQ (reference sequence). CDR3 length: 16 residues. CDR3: CASPTDRSSGANVLTF. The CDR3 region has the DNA TGTGCCAGCCCGACGGACAGAAGCTCTGGGGCCAACGTCCTGACTTTC.

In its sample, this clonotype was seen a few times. CDR3 DNA: TGCGCCAGCAGCCAGACGAGGGGAGATGGTAACGGGGAGCTGTTTTTT. This encodes CASSQTRGDGNGELFF. The chain is built from TRBV4-3 and TRBJ2-2; D possibly uses TRBD1 or TRBD2 (5 bases each). Germline CDR1 LGHNA, CDR2 YSLEER. V was pared by 3 bases and J by 7 bases, with 18 bases between. The CDR3 is 16 amino acids.

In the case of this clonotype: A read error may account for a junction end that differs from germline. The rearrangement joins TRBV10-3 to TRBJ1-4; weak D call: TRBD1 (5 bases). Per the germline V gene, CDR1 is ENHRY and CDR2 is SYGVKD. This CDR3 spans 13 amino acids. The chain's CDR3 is CATSRDQAEKLFF. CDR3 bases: TGTGCCACTTCCCGGGACCAAGCTGAAAAGCTGTTTTTT.

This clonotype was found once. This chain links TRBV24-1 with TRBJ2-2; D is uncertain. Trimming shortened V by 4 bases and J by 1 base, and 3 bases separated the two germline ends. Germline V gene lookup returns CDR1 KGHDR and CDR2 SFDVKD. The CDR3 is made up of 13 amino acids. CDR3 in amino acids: CATSEENTGELFF. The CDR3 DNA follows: TGTGCCACCAGTGAGGAGAACACCGGGGAGCTGTTTTTT.

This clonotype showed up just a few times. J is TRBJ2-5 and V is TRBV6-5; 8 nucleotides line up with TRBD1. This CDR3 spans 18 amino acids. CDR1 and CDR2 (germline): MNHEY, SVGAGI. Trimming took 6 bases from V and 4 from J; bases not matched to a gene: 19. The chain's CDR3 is CASSRQRIRQGRGETQYF. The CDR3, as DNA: TGTGCCAGCAGCCGGCAGCGCATAAGACAGGGGAGAGGAGAGACCCAGTACTTC.

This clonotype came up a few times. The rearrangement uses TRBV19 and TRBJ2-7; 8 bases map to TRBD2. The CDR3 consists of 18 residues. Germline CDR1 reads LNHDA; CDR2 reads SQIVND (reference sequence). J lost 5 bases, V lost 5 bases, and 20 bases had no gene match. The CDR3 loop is CASSLGLAWAETVNEQYF. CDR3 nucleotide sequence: TGTGCCAGTAGTCTCGGACTAGCTTGGGCCGAGACCGTAAACGAGCAGTACTTC.

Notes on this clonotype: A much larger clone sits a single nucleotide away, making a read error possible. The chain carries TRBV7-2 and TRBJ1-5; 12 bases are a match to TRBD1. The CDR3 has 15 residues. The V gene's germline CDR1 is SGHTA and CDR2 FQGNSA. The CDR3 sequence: CAGSTGTGGFQPQHF. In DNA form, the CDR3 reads TGTGCCGGCAGCACCGGGACAGGGGGCTTTCAGCCCCAGCATTTT.

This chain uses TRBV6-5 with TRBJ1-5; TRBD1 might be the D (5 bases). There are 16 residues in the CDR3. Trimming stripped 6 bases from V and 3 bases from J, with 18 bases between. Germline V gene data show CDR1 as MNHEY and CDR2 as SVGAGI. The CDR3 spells CASRAAGTQLNQPQHF. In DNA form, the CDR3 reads TGTGCCAGCAGGGCTGCCGGGACGCAACTCAATCAGCCCCAGCATTTT.

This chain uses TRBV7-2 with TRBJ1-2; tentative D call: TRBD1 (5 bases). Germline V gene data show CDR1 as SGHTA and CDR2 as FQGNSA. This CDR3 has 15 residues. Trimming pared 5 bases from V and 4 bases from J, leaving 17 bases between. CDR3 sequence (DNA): TGTGCCAGCAGCCTACCGACGGGACTTGGCTATGGCTACACCTTC. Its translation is CASSLPTGLGYGYTF.